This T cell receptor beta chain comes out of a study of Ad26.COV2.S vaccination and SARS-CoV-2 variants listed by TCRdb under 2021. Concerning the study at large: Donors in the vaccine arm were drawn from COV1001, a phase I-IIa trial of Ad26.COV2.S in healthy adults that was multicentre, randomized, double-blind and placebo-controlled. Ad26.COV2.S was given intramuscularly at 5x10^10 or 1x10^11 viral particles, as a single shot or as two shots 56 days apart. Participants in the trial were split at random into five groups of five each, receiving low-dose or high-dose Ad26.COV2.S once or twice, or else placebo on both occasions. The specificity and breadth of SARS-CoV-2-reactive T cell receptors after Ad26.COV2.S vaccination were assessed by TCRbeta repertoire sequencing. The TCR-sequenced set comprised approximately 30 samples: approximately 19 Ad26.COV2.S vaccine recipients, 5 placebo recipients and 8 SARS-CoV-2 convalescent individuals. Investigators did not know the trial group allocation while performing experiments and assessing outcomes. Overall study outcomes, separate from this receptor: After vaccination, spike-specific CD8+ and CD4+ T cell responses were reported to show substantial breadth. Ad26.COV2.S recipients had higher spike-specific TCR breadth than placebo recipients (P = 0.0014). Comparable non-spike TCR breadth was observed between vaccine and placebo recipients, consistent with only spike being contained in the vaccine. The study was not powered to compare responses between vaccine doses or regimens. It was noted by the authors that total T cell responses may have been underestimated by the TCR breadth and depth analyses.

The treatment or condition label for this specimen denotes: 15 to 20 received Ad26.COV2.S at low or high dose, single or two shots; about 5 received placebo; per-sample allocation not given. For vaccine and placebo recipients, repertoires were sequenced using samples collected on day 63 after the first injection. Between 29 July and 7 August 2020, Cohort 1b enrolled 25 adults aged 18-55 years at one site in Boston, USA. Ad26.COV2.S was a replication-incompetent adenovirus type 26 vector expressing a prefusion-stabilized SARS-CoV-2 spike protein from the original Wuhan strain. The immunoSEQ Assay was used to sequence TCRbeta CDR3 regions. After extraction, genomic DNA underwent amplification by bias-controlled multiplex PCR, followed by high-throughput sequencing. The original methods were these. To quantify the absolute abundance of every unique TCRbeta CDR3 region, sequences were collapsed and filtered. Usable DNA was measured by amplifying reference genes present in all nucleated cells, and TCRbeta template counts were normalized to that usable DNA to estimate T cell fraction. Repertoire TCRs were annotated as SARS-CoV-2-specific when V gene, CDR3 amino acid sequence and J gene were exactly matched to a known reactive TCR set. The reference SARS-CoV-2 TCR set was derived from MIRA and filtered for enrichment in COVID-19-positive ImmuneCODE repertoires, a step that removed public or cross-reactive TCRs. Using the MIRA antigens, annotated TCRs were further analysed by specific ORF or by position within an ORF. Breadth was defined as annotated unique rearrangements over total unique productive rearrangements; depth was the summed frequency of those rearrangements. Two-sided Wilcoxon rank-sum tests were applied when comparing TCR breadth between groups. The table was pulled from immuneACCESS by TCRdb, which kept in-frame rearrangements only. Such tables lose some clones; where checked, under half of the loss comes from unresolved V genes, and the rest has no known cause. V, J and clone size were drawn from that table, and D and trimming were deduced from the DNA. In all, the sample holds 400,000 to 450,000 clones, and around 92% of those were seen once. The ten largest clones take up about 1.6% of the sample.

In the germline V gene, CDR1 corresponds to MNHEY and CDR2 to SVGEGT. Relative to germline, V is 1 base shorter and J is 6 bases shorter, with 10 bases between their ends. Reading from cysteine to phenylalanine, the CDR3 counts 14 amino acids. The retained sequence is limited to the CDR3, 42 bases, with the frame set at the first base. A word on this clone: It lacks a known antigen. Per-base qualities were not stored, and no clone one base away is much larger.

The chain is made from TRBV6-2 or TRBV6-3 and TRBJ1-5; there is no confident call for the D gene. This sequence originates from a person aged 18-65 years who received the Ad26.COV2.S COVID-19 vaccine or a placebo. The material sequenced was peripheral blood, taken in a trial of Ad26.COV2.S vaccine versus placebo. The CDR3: CASSYYKSRQPQHF. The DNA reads TGTGCCAGCAGTTACTACAAGTCCCGTCAGCCCCAGCATTTT.